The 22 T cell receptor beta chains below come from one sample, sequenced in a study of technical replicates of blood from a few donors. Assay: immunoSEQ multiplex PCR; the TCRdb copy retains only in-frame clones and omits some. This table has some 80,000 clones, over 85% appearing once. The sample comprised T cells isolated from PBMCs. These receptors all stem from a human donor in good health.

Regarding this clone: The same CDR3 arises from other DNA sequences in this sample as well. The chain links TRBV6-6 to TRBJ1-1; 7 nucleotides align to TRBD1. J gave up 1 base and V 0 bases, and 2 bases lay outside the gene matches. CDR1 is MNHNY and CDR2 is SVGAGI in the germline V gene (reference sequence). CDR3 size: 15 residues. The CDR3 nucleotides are TGTGCCAGCAGTTACTCAAGGACAGGGAACACTGAAGCTTTCTTT. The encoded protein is CASSYSRTGNTEAFF.

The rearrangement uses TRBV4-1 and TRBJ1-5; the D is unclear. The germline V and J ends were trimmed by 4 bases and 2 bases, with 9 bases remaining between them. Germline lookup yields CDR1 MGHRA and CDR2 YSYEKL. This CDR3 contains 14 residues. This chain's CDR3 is CASSRQEGNQPQHF. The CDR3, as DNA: TGCGCCAGCAGCCGGCAGGAGGGCAATCAGCCCCAGCATTTT.

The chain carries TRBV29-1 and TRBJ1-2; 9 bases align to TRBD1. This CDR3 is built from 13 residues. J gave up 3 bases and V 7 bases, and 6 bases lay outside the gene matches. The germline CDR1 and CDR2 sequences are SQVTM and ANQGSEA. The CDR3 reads CSAGDRADYGYTF. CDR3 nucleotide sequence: TGCAGCGCGGGGGACAGGGCCGACTATGGCTACACCTTC. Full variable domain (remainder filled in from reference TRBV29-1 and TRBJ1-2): SAVISQKPSRDICQRGTSLTIQCQVDSQVTMMFWYRQQPGQSLTLIATANQGSEATYESGFVIDKFPISRPNLTFSTLTVSNMSPEDSSIYLCSAGDRADYGYTFGSGTRLTVV.

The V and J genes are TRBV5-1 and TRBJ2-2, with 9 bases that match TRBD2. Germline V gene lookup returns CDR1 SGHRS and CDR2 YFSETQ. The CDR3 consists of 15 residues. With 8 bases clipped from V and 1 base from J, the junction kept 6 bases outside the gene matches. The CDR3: CARGTLAGNTGELFF. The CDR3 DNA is TGCGCCAGGGGAACACTAGCGGGGAACACCGGGGAGCTGTTTTTT.

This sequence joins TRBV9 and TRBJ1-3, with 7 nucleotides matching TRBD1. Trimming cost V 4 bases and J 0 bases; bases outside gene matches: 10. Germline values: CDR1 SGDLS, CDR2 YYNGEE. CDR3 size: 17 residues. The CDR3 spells CASSPPGTAFSGNTIYF. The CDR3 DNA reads TGTGCCAGCAGCCCTCCTGGGACAGCGTTCTCTGGAAACACCATATATTTT. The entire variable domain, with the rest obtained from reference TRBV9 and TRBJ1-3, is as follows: DSGVTQTPKHLITATGQRVTLRCSPRSGDLSVYWYQQSLDQGLQFLIQYYNGEERAKGNILERFSAQQFPDLHSELNLSSLELGDSALYFCASSPPGTAFSGNTIYFGEGSWLTVV.

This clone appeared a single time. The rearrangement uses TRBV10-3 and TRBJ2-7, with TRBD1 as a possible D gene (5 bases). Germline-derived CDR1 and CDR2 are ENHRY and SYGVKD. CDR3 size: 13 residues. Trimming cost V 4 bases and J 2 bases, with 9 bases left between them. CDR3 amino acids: CAISGGGTYEQYF. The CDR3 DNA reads TGTGCCATCAGTGGGGGCGGAACCTACGAGCAGTACTTC.

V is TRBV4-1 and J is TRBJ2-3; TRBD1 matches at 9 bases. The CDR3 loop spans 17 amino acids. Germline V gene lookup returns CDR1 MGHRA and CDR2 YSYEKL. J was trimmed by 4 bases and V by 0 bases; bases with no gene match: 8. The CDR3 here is CASSQDGGQGLSDTQYF. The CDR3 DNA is TGCGCCAGCAGCCAAGATGGGGGACAGGGTCTTTCAGATACGCAGTATTTT.

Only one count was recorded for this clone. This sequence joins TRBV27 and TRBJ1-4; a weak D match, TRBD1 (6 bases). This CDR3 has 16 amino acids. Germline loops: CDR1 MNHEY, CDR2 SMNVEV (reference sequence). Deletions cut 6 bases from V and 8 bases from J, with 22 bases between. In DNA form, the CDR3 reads TGTGCCAGCAGCCCCCTTTCGGCAGGGACACAAGAAAAACTGTTTTTT. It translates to CASSPLSAGTQEKLFF.

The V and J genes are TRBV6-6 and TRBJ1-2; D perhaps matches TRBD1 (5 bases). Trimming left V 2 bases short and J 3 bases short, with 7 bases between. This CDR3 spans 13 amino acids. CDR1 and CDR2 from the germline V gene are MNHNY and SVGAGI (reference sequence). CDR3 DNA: TGTGCCAGCAGTTACGGGGCTCACTATGGCTACACCTTC. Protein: CASSYGAHYGYTF.

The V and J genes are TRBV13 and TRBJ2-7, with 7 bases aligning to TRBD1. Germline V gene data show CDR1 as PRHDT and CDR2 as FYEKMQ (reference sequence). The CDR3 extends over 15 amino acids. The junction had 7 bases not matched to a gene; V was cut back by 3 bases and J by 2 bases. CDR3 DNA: TGTGCCAGCAGCTTCCGGGACAGAGGTACCTACGAGCAGTACTTC. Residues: CASSFRDRGTYEQYF.

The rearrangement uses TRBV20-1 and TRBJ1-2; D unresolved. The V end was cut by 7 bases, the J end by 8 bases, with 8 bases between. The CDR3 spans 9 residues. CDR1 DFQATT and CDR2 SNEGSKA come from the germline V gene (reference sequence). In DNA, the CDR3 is TGCAGTGTCCTGGGCGGCTACACCTTC. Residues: CSVLGGYTF.

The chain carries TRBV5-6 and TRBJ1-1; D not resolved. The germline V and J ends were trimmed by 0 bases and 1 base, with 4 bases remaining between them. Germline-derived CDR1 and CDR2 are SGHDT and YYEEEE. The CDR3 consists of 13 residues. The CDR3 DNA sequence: TGTGCCAGCAGCTTGGAGAGGAACACTGAAGCTTTCTTT. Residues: CASSLERNTEAFF.

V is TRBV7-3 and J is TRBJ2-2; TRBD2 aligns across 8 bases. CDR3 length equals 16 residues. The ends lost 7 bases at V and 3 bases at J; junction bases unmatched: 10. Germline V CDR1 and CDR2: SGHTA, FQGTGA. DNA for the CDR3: TGTGCCAGCACCTTCCCGGGGGGGGAGGACACCGGGGAGCTGTTTTTT. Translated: CASTFPGGEDTGELFF.

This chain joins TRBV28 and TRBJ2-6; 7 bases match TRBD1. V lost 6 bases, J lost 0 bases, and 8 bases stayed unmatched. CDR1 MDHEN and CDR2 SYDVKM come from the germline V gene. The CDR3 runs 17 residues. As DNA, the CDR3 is TGTGCCAGCAGGGTCGGGACAGCAAGCTCTGGGGCCAACGTCCTGACTTTC. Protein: CASRVGTASSGANVLTF.

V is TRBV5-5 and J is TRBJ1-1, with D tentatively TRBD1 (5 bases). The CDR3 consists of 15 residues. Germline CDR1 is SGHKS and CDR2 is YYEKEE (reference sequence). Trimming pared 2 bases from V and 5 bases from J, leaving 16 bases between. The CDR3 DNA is TGTGCCAGCAGCTTCTATATGGGGCGAGAGACTGAAGCTTTCTTT. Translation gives CASSFYMGRETEAFF.

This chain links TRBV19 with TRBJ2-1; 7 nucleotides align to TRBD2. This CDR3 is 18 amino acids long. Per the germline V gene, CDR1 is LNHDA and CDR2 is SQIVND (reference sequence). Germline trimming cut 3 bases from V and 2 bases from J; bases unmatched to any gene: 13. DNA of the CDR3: TGTGCCAGTAGTATGAGGCAGATCCTAGCGGTTGCCTACAATGAGCAGTTCTTC. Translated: CASSMRQILAVAYNEQFF.

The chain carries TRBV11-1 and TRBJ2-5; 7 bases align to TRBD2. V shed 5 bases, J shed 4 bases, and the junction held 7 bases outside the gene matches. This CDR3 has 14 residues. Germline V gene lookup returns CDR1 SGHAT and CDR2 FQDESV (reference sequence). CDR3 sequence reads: CASSVRGGRETQYF. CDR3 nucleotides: TGTGCCAGCAGCGTCCGCGGGGGTAGAGAGACCCAGTACTTC.

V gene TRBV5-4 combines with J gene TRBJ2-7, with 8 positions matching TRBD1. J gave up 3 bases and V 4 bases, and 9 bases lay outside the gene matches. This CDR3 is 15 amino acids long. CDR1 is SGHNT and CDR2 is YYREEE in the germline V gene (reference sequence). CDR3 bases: TGTGCCAGCAGCCCGACAGGGGATGAGCACTACGAGCAGTACTTC. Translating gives CASSPTGDEHYEQYF.

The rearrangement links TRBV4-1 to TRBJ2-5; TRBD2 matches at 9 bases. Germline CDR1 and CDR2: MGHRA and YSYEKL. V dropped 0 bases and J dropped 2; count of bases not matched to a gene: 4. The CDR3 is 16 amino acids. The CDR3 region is CASSQDFLAGQETQYF. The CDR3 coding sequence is TGCGCCAGCAGCCAAGATTTCCTAGCGGGGCAAGAGACCCAGTACTTC.

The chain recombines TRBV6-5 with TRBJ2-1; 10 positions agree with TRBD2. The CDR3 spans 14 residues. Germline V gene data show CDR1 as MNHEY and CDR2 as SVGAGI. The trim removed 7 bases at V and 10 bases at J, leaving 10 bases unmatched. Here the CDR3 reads CASTRTSGLEEQFF. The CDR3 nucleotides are TGTGCCAGCACCCGGACTAGCGGCTTGGAGGAGCAGTTCTTC.

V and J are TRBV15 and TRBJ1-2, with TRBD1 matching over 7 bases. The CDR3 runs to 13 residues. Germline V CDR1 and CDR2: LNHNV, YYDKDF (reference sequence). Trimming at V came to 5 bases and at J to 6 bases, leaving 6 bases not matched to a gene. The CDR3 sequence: CATSRQGFDGYTF. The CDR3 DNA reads TGTGCCACCAGCCGACAGGGATTCGATGGCTACACCTTC.

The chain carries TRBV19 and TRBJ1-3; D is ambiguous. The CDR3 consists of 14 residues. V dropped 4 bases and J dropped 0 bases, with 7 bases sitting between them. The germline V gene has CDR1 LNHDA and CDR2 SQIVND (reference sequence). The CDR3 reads CASSRQISGNTIYF. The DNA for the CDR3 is TGTGCCAGTAGTAGGCAGATCTCTGGAAACACCATATATTTT.